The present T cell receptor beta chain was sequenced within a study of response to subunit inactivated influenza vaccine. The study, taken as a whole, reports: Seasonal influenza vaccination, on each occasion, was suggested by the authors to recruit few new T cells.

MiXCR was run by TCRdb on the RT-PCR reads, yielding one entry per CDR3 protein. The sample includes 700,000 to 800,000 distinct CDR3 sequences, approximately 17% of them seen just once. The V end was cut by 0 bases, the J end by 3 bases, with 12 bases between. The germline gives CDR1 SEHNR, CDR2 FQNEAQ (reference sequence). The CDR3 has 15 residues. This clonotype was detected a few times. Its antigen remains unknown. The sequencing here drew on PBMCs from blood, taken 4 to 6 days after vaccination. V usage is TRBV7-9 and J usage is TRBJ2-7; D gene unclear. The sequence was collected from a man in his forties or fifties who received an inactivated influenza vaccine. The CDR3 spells CASSLAMRPDYEQYF. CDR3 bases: TGTGCCAGCAGCTTAGCTATGAGACCGGACTACGAGCAGTACTTC. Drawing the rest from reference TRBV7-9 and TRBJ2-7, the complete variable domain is DTGVSQNPRHKITKRGQNVTFRCDPISEHNRLYWYRQTLGQGPEFLTYFQNEAQLEKSRLLSDRFSAERPKGSFSTLEIQRTEQGDSAMYLCASSLAMRPDYEQYFGPGTRLTVT.